The sequence of this T cell receptor (beta chain) was determined in a study of T cell repertoires in cytomegalovirus infection. Study information: CMV epitopes used comprised recently identified HLA-C-restricted ones and well-studied HLA-B-restricted ones.

MiXCR, run by TCRdb on the reads, gives a single entry per CDR3 protein. The profile shows 370,000 or so distinct CDR3 sequences, about 35% of them singletons. This clonotype came up a few times. Its target is not known. Study-wide points: CMV-specific TCR beta clonotypes restricted by HLA-C were the ones dominating the ex vivo response.

The receptor's source is a human donor in good health (CMV status not recorded). Some clones in this sample may be carry-over from other donors' samples. Sequences were derived from cultured PBMCs, sampled from culture after CMV antigen stimulation.

CDR3 nucleotides: TGTGCCAGCAGCCACCGGGACGGTTCATTAAGCTCCTACGAGCAGTACTTC. Protein sequence: CASSHRDGSLSSYEQYF. J is TRBJ2-7 and V is TRBV3-1, with D possibly called TRBD1 or TRBD2 (5 bases each). Trimming removed 3 bases at V and 0 bases at J, with 18 bases between. CDR1 is LGHDT and CDR2 is YNNKEL in the germline V gene (reference sequence). This CDR3 has 17 amino acids.